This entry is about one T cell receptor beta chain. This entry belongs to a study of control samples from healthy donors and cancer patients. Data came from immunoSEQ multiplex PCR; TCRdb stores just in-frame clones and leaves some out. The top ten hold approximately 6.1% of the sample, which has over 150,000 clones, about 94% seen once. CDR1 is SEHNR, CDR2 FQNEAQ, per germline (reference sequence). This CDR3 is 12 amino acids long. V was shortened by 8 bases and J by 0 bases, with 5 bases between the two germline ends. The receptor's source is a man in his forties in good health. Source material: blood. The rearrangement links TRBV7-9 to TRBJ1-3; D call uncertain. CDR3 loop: CASALSGNTIYF. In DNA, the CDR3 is TGTGCCAGCGCCCTCTCTGGAAACACCATATATTTT.